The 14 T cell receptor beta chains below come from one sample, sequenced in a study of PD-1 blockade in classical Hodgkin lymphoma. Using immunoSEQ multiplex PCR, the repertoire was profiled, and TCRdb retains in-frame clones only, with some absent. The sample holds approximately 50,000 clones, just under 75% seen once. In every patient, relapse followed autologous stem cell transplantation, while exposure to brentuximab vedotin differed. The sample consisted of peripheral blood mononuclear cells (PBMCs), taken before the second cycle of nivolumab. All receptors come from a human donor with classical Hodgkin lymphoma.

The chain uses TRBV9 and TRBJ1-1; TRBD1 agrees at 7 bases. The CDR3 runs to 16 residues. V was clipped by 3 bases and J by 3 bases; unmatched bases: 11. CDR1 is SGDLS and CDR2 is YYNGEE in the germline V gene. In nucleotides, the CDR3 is TGTGCCAGCAGCGAGGGTGGGACAGACCCTTACACTGAAGCTTTCTTT. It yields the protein CASSEGGTDPYTEAFF.

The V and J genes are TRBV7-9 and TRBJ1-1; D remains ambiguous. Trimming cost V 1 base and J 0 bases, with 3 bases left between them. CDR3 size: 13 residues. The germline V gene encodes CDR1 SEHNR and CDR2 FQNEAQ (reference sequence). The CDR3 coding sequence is TGTGCCAGCAGCTTAGGGATGAACACTGAAGCTTTCTTT. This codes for CASSLGMNTEAFF.

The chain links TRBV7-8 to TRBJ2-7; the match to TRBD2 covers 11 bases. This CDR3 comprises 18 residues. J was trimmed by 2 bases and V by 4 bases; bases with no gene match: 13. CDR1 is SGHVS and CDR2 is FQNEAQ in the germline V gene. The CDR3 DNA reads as TGTGCCAGCAGCTCGCGGCCGGGACTAGCGGTAAAAGCCTACGAGCAGTACTTC. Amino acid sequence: CASSSRPGLAVKAYEQYF.

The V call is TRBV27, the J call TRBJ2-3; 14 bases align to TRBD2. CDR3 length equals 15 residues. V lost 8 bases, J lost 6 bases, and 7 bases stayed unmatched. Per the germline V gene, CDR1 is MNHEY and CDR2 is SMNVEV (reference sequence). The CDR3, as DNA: TGTGCCAGCGGGACTAGCGGGAGCTTAGGGGATACGCAGTATTTT. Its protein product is CASGTSGSLGDTQYF.

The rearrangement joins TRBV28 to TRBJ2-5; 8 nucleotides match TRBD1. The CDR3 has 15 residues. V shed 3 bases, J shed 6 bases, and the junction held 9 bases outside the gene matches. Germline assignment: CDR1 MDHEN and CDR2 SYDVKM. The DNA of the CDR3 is TGTGCCAGCAGTTTGGTTCAGGGGGCTCGGAAGACCCAGTACTTC. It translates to CASSLVQGARKTQYF.

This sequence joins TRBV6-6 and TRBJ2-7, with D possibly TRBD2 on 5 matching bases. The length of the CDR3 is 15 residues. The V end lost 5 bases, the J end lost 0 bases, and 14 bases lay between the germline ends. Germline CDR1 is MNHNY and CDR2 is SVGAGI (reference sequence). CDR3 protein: CASSPLASSSYEQYF. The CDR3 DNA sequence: TGTGCCAGCAGTCCCCTAGCTAGCAGCTCCTACGAGCAGTACTTC.

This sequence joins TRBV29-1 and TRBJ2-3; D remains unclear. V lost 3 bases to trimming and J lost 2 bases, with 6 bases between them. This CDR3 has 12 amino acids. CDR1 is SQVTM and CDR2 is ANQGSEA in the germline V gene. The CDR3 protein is CSVEGPTDTQYF. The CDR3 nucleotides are TGCAGCGTTGAGGGCCCCACAGATACGCAGTATTTT.

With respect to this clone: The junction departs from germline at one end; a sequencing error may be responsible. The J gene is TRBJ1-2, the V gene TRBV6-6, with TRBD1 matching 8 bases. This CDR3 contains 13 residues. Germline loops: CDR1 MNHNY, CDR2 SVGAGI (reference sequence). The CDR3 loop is CASSPGQGGGCTF. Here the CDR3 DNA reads TGTGCCAGCAGCCCCGGACAGGGAGGCGGCTGCACCTTC.

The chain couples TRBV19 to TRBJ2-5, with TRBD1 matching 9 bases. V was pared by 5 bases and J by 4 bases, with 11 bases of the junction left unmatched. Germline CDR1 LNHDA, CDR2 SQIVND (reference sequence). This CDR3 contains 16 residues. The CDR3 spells CASSLSRTGVGETQYF. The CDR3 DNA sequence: TGTGCCAGTAGTCTAAGTCGGACAGGGGTGGGAGAGACCCAGTACTTC.

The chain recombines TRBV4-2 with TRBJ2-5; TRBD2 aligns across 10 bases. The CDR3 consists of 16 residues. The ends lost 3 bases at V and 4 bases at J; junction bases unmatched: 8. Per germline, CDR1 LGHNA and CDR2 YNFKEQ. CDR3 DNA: TGTGCCAGCAGCCAGACATCTAGCGGGAGTTCAGAGACCCAGTACTTC. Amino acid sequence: CASSQTSSGSSETQYF.

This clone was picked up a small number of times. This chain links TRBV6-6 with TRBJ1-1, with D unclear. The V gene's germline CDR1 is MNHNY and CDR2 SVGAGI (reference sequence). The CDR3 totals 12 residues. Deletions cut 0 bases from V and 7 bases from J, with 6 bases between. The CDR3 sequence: CASSYSTLEAFF. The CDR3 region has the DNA TGTGCCAGCAGTTACTCGACTCTTGAAGCTTTCTTT.

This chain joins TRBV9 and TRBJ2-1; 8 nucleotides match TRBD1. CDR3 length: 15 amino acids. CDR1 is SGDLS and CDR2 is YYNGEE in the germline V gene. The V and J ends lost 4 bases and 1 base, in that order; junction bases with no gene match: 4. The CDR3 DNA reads TGTGCCAGCAGCCAACAGGGGGTGTCCTACAATGAGCAGTTCTTC. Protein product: CASSQQGVSYNEQFF. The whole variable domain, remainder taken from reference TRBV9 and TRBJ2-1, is DSGVTQTPKHLITATGQRVTLRCSPRSGDLSVYWYQQSLDQGLQFLIQYYNGEERAKGNILERFSAQQFPDLHSELNLSSLELGDSALYFCASSQQGVSYNEQFFGPGTRLTVL.

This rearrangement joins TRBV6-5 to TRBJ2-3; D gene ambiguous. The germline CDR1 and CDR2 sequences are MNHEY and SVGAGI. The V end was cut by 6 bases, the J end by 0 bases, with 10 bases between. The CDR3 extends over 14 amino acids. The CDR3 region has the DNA TGTGCCAGCAGCCGGGCTACGAGCACAGATACGCAGTATTTT. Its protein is CASSRATSTDTQYF.

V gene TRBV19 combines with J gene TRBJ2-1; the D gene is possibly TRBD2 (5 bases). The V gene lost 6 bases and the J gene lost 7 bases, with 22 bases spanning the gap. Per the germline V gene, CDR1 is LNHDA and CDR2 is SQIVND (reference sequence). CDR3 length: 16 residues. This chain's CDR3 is CASRASGSTERNEQFF. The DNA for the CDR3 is TGTGCCAGTAGAGCGTCGGGGAGTACCGAAAGAAATGAGCAGTTCTTC.